In this sample, the clone carrying this T cell receptor (beta chain) turned up a few times. What it binds is unknown. The CDR3 has 14 amino acids. Germline CDR1 SGHRS, CDR2 YFSETQ. V lost 5 bases, J lost 6 bases, and 6 bases stayed unmatched. The data were taken from a study of T cell responses to AZD1222 COVID-19 vaccine. Overall study context: Second-dose intervals of approximately 4 or approximately 12 weeks were pooled.

Findings and limits, study-wide: Among the donors, most were white British and more were female, and clonal diversity was possibly underestimated.

The table came from immunoSEQ multiplex PCR; TCRdb's copy has only in-frame clones and leaves some out. The table shows around 100,000 clones, with around nine tenths occurring only once. The V call is TRBV5-1, the J call TRBJ2-1; 9 bases map to TRBD1. The receptor was isolated from an adult in good health. Sequencing used peripheral blood, obtained on day 0 of AZD1222 vaccination. The CDR3 loop is CASRWGQGINEQFF. The DNA of the CDR3 is TGCGCCAGCAGATGGGGACAGGGAATCAATGAGCAGTTCTTC.